The clone carrying this T cell receptor (beta chain) was observed a handful of times. There are 13 residues in the CDR3. The germline V and J ends were trimmed by 5 bases and 4 bases, with 11 bases remaining between them. This sample is drawn from a study of blood T cells in healthy people across ages. PCR was performed a second time for about 7 to 11 cycles using a sample-barcoded 5' primer and a J-beta primer mix. TCRdb redid the calling of the 5' RACE reads with MiXCR, one entry per CDR3 protein. The table lists 1.5 million to 2 million distinct CDR3 sequences, about two fifths of them singletons, with roughly 23% in the top ten.

This clonotype was obtained from a human donor in good health. The chain carries TRBV12-3 or TRBV12-4 and TRBJ1-2; perhaps TRBD1 as D (6 bases). Specimen: blood. The CDR3, as DNA: TGTGCCAGCAGTAAGGACAGTGGCTATGGCTACACCTTC. Its translation is CASSKDSGYGYTF.